Listed below are T cell receptor beta chains from one sample, sequenced in a study of blood T cell repertoires in COVID-19. Assay used: immunoSEQ multiplex PCR; TCRdb lists only in-frame clones, some missing. The profile shows about 190,000 clones, approximately 92% of them singletons. Sample: peripheral blood. All receptors derive from a man over 45 with acute or convalescent COVID-19. The CDR3 runs from the conserved cysteine through the conserved F or W. A D gene is named only where the DNA matches it firmly. Clone size, where shown, is once, few, many, or a class for clones that have expanded.

NA	TRBJ1-2	once	TRBV7-2	CASSRNPGLGAGEDGYTF	TGTGCCAGCAGCCGCAATCCCGGGTTGGGGGCAGGAGAGGATGGCTACACCTTC
TRBD1	TRBJ2-2	NA	TRBV12-5	CASGLQGVSNTGELFF	TGTGCTAGTGGCTTACAGGGGGTTTCGAACACCGGGGAGCTGTTTTTT
NA	TRBJ2-5	NA	TRBV15	CATSRGNRDYETQYF	TGTGCCACCAGCAGGGGGAACAGGGATTACGAGACCCAGTACTTC
TRBD1	TRBJ1-1	NA	TRBV18	CASSPRQGENTEAFF	TGTGCCAGCTCACCCCGACAGGGTGAGAACACTGAAGCTTTCTTT
TRBD2	TRBJ2-2	NA	TRBV27	CASSREAGELFF	TGTGCCAGCAGTCGGGAGGCCGGGGAGCTGTTTTTT
NA	TRBJ2-1	NA	TRBV18	CASSPDSGEQFF	TGTGCCAGCTCACCTGACAGTGGTGAGCAGTTCTTC
NA	TRBJ2-1	NA	TRBV11-1	CASSINNEQFF	TGTGCCAGCAGCATTAACAATGAGCAGTTCTTC
TRBD1	TRBJ1-2	NA	TRBV5-4	CASSGPGQGYGYTF	TGTGCCAGCAGCGGGCCGGGACAGGGTTACGGCTACACCTTC
NA	TRBJ1-2	NA	TRBV19	CASSPTGASYGYTF	TGTGCCAGTTCCCCAACGGGAGCGAGCTATGGCTACACCTTC
TRBD2	TRBJ2-1	NA	TRBV2	CASSVEGTSNEQFF	TGTGCCAGCAGTGTAGAAGGGACTAGCAATGAGCAGTTCTTC
NA	TRBJ2-1	NA	TRBV27	CASSSAGTSYNEQFF	TGTGCCAGCAGTTCAGCGGGTACCTCCTACAATGAGCAGTTCTTC
NA	TRBJ1-1	NA	TRBV28	CASSARTALEAFF	TGTGCCAGCAGCGCTAGGACAGCGCTTGAAGCTTTCTTT
NA	TRBJ2-1	NA	TRBV7-9	CASSQNFPQGTNEQFF	TGTGCCAGCAGCCAAAACTTTCCCCAGGGTACCAATGAGCAGTTCTTC
TRBD1	TRBJ1-1	NA	TRBV5-1	CASSPGQQNTEAFF	TGCGCCAGCAGCCCGGGACAGCAGAACACTGAAGCTTTCTTT
TRBD2	TRBJ2-2	NA	TRBV9	CASSAGLAGRLGGELFF	TGTGCCAGCAGCGCCGGACTAGCGGGGAGGCTGGGCGGGGAGCTGTTTTTT
TRBD2	TRBJ2-7	once	TRBV19	CASRISQREGYEQYF	TGTGCCAGTCGCATATCCCAGCGGGAGGGTTACGAGCAGTACTTC
NA	TRBJ1-3	NA	TRBV29-1	CSVPGEAGNTIYF	TGCAGCGTTCCGGGGGAGGCTGGAAACACCATATATTTT
NA	TRBJ2-1	NA	TRBV24-1	CATRLGLGGEQFF	TGTGCCACCAGACTCGGACTGGGCGGTGAGCAGTTCTTC
TRBD2	TRBJ2-3	NA	TRBV6-2/TRBV6-3	CASSYSSGGGSGRFTDTQYF	TGTGCCAGCAGTTACTCCTCAGGGGGGGGTAGCGGGAGATTCACAGATACGCAGTATTTT
NA	TRBJ2-1	NA	TRBV11-1	CASAAASSYNEQFF	TGTGCCAGCGCGGCAGCTAGCTCCTACAATGAGCAGTTCTTC
NA	TRBJ1-4	NA	TRBV29-1	CSVVSPGFEKLFF	TGCAGCGTTGTATCGCCCGGGTTTGAAAAACTGTTTTTT
NA	TRBJ2-1	NA	TRBV14	CASSRPGVNNEQFF	TGTGCCAGCAGCCGGCCCGGGGTTAACAATGAGCAGTTCTTC
TRBD1	TRBJ1-5	NA	TRBV28	CASSLRTGPSNQPQHF	TGTGCCAGCAGTTTAAGGACAGGACCTAGCAATCAGCCCCAGCATTTT
NA	TRBJ2-3	NA	TRBV18	CASSPRLSTDTQYF	TGTGCCAGCTCACCGCGCCTAAGCACAGATACGCAGTATTTT
TRBD1	TRBJ2-5	NA	TRBV5-6	CASSGRRTGGPETQYF	TGTGCCAGCAGCGGACGGCGGACAGGGGGCCCAGAGACCCAGTACTTC
NA	TRBJ2-7	few	TRBV11-2	CASSLARGDSYEQYF	TGTGCCAGCAGCTTAGCCAGGGGGGACTCCTACGAGCAGTACTTC
TRBD2	TRBJ2-1	NA	TRBV5-1	CASSYGERGMNEQFF	TGCGCCAGCAGCTATGGGGAGCGGGGGATGAATGAGCAGTTCTTC
TRBD1	TRBJ1-4	NA	TRBV30	CAWSLTGYLANEKLFF	TGTGCCTGGAGTTTGACAGGGTATTTAGCTAATGAAAAACTGTTTTTT
NA	TRBJ1-2	NA	TRBV6-4	CASRRTANVNYGYTF	TGTGCCAGCAGAAGGACAGCGAATGTTAACTATGGCTACACCTTC
NA	TRBJ2-2	NA	TRBV4-1	CASSQAQGVGELFF	TGCGCCAGCAGCCAAGCCCAGGGCGTCGGGGAGCTGTTTTTT
TRBD2	TRBJ2-2	NA	TRBV28	CASSTSGRVAGELFF	TGTGCCAGCAGCACTAGCGGGAGGGTGGCCGGGGAGCTGTTTTTT
TRBD2	TRBJ2-7	NA	TRBV28	CASSLSASGSYEQYF	TGTGCCAGCAGTTTATCGGCTAGCGGGAGCTACGAGCAGTACTTC
TRBD1	TRBJ2-2	few	TRBV7-3	CASSEARQGWHTGELFF	TGTGCCAGCAGCGAAGCCCGACAGGGGTGGCACACCGGGGAGCTGTTTTTT
TRBD1	TRBJ2-3	NA	TRBV10-3	CAISPGQLRTDTQYF	TGTGCCATCAGTCCGGGACAGCTACGCACAGATACGCAGTATTTT
TRBD1	TRBJ1-1	NA	TRBV11-1	CASRGQGTARTEAFF	TGTGCCAGCAGGGGACAGGGGACGGCGAGGACTGAAGCTTTCTTT